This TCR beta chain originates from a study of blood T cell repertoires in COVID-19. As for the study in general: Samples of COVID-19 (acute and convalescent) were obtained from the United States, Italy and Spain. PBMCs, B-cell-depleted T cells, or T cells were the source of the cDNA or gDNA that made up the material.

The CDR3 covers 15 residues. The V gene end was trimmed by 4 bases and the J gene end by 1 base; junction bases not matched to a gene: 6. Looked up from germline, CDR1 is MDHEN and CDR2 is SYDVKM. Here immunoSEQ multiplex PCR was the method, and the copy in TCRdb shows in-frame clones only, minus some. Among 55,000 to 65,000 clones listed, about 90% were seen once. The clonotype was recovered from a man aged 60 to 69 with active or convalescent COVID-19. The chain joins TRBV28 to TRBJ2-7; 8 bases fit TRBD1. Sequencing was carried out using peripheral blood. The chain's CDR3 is CASSSDRDRSYEQYF. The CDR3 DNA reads TGTGCCAGCAGTTCCGACCGGGACAGGTCCTACGAGCAGTACTTC.